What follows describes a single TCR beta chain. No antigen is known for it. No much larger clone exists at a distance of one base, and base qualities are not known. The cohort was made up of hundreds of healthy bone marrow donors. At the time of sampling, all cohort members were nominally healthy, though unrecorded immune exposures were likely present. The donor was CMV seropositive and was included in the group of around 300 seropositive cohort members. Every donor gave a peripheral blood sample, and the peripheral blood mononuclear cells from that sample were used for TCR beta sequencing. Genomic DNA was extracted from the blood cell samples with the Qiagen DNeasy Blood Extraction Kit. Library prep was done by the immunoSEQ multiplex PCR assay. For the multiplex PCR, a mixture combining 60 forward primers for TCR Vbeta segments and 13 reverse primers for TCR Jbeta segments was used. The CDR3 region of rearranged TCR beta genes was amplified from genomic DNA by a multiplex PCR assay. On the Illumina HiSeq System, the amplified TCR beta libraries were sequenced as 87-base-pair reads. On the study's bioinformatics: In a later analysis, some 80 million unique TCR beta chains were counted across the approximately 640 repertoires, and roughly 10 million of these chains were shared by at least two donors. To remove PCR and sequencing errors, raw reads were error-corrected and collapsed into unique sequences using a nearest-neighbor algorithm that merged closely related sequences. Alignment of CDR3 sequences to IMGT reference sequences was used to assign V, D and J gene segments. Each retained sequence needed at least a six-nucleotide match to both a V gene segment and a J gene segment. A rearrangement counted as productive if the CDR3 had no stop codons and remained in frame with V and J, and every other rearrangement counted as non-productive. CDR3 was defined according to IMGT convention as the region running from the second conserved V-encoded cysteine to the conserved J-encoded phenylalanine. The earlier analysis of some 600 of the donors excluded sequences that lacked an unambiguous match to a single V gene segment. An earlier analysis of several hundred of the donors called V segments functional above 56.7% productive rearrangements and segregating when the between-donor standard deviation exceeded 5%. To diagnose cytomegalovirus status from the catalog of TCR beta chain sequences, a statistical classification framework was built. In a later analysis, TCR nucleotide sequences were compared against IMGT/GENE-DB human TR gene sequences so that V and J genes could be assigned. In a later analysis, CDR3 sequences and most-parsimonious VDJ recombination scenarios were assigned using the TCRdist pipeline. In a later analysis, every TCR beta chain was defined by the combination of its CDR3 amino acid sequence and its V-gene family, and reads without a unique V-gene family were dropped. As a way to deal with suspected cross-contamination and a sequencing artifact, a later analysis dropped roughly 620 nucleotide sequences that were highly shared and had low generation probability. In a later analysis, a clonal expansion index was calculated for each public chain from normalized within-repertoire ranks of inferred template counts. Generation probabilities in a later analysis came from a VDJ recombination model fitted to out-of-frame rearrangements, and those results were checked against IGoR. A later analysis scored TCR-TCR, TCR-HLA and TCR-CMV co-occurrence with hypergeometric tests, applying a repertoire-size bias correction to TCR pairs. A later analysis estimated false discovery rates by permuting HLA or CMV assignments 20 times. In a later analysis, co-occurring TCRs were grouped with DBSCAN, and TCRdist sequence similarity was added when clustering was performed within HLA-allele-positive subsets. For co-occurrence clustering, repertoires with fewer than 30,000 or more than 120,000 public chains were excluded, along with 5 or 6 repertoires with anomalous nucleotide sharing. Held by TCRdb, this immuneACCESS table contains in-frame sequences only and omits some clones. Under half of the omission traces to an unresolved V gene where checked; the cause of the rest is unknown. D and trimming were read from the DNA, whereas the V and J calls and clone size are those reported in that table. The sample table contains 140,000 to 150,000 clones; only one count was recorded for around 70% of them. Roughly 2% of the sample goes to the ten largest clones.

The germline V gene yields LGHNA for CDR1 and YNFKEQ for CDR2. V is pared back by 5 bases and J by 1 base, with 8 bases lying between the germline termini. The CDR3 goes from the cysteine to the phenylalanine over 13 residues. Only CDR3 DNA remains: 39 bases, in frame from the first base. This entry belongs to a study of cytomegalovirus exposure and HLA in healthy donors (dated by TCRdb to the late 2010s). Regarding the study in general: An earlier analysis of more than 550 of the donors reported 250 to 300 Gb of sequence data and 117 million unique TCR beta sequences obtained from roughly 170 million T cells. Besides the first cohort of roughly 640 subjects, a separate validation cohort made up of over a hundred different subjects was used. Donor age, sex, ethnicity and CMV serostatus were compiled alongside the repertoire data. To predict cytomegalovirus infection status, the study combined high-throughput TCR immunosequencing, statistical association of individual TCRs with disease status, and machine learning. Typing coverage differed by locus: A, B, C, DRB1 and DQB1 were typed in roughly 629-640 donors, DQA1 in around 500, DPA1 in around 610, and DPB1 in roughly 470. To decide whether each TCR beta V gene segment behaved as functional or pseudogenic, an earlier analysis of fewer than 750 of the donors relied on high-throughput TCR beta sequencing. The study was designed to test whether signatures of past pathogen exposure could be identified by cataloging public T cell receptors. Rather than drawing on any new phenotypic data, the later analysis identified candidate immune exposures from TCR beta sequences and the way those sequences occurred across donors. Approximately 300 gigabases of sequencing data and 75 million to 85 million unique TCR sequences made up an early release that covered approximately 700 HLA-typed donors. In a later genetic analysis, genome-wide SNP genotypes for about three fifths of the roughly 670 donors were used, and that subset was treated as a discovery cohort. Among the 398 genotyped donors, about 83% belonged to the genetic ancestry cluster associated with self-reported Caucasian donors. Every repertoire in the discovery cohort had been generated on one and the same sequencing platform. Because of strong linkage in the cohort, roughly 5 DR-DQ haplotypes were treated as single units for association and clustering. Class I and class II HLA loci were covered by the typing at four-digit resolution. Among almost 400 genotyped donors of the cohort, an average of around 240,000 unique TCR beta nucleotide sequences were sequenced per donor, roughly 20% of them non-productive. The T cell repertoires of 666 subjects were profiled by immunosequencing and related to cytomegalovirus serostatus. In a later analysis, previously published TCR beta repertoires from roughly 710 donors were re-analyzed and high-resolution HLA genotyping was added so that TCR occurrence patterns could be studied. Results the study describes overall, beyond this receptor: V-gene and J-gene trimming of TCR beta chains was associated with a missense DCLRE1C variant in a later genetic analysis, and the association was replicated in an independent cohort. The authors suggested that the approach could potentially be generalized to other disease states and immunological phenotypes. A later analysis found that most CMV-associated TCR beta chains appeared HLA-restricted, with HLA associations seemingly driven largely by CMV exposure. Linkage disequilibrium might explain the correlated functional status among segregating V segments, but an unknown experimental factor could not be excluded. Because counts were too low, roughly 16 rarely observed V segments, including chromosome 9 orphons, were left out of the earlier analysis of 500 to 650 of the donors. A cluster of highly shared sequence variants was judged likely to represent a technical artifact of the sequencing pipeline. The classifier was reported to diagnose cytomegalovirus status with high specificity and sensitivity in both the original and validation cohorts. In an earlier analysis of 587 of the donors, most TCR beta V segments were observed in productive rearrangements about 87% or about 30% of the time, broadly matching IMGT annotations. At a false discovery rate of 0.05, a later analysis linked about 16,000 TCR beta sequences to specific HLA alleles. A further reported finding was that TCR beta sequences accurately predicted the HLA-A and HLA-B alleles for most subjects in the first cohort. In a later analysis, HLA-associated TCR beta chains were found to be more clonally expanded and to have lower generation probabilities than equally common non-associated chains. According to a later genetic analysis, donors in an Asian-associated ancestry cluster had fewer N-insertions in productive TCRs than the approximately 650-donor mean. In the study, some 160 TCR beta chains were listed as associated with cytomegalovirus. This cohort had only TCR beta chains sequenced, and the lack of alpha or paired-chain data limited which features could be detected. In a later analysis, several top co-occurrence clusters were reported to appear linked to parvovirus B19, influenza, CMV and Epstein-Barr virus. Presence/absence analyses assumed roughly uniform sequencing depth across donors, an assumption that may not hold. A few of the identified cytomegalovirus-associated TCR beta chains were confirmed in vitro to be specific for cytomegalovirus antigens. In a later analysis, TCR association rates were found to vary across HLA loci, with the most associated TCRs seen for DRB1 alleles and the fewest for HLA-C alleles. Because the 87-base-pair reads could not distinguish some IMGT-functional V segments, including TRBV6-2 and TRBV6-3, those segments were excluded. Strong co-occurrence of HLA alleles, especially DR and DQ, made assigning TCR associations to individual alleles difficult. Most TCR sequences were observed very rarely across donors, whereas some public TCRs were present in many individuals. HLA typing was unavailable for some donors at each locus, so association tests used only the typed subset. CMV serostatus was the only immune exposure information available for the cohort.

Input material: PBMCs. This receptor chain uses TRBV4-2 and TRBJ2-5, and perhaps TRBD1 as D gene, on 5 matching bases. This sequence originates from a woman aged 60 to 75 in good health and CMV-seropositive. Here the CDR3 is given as CASSAGPQETQYF. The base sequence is TGTGCCAGCAGCGCAGGGCCCCAAGAGACCCAGTACTTC.